This record covers a single TCR beta chain. This sample stems from a study of control samples from healthy donors and cancer patients. The table came from immunoSEQ multiplex PCR; TCRdb's copy has only in-frame clones and leaves some out. This table holds around 75,000 clones, under 90% found once. Trimming took 3 bases from V and 0 from J; bases not matched to a gene: 3. Per germline, CDR1 SQVTM and CDR2 ANQGSEA. The length of the CDR3 is 15 residues. Sequencing was done on a sample of blood. This sequence joins TRBV29-1 and TRBJ2-2; the match to TRBD2 covers 8 bases. This sequence originates from a man aged 45-60 years in good health. The CDR3 sequence: CSVERRGANTGELFF. CDR3 DNA: TGCAGCGTTGAGAGGCGGGGGGCGAACACCGGGGAGCTGTTTTTT.